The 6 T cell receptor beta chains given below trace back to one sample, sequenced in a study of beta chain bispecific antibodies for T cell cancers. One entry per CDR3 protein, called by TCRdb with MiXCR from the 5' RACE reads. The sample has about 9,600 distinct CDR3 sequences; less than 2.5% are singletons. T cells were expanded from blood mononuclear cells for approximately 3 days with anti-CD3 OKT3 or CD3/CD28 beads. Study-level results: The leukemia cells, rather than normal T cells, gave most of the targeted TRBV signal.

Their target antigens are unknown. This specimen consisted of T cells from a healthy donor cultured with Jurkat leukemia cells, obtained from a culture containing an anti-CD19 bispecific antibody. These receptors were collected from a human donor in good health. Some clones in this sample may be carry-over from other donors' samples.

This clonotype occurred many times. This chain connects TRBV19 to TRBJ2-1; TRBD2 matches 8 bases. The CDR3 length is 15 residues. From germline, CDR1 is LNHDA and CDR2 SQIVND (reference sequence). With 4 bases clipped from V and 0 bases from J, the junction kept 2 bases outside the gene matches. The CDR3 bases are TGTGCCAGTAGTACGGGGGGGGCCTCCTACAATGAGCAGTTCTTC. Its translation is CASSTGGASYNEQFF.

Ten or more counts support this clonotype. In DNA form, the CDR3 reads TGTGCCAGCAGTTTCCCCGCAGGGGCGTCCACCGGGGAGCTGTTTTTT. Protein sequence: CASSFPAGASTGELFF. The chain uses TRBV27 and TRBJ2-2; tentatively, D is TRBD1 (6 bases). The CDR3 is made up of 16 amino acids. The V gene's germline CDR1 is MNHEY and CDR2 SMNVEV (reference sequence). Trimming took off 3 bases at V and 4 bases at J, with 15 bases between the two ends.

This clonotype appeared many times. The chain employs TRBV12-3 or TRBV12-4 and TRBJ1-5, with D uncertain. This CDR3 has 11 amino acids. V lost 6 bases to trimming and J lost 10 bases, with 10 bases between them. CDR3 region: CASRAVGPQHF. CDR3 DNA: TGTGCCAGCAGGGCGGTGGGCCCCCAGCATTTT.

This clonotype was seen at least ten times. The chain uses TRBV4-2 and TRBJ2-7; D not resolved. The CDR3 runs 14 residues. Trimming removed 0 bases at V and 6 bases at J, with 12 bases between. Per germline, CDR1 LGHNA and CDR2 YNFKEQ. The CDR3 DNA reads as TGTGCCAGCAGCCAAGAACCCTCGCCCGTCGAGCAGTACTTC. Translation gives CASSQEPSPVEQYF.

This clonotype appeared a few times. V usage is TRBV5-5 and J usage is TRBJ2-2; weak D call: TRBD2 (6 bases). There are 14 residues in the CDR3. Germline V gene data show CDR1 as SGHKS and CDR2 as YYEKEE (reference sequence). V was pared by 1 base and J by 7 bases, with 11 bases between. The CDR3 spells CASSLREEGGELFF. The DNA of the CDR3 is TGTGCCAGCAGCTTGAGGGAGGAGGGCGGGGAGCTGTTTTTT. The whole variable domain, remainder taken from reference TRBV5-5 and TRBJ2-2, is DAGVTQSPTHLIKTRGQQVTLRCSPISGHKSVSWYQQVLGQGPQFIFQYYEKEERGRGNFPDRFSARQFPNYSSELNVNALLLGDSALYLCASSLREEGGELFFGEGSRLTVL.

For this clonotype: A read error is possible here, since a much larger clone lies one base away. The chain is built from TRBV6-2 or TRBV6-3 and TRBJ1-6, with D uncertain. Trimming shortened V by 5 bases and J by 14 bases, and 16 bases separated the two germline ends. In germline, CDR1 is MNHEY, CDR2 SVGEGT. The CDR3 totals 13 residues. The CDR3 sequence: CASSDRPGRSLHF. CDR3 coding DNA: TGTGCCAGCAGTGACCGACCGGGTCGATCCCTCCACTTT.